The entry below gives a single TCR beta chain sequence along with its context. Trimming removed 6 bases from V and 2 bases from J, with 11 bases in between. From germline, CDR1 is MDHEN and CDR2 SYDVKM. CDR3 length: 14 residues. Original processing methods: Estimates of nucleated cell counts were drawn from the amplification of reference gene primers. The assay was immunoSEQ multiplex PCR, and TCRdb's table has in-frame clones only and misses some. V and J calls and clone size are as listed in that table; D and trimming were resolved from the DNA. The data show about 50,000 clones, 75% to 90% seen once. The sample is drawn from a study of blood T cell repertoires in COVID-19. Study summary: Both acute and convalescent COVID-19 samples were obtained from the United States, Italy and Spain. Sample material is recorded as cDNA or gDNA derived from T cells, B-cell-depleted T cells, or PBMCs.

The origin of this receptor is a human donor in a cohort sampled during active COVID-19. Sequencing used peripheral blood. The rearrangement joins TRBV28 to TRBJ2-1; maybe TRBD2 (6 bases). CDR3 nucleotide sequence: TGTGCCAGCAGGGCCGGGACTCCCTACAATGAGCAGTTCTTC. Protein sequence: CASRAGTPYNEQFF.